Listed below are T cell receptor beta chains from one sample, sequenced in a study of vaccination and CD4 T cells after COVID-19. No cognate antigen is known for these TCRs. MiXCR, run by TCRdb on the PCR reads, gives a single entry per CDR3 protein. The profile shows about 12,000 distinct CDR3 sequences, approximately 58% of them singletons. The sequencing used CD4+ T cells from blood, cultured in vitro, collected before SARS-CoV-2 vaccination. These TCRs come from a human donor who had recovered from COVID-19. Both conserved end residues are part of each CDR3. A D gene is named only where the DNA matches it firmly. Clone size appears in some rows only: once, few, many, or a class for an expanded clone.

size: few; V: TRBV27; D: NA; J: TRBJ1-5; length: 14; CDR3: CASSFGGFNQPQHF; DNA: TGTGCCAGCAGTTTTGGGGGCTTCAATCAGCCCCAGCATTTT
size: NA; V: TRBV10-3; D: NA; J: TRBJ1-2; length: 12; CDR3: CAISDGGEGYTF; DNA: TGTGCCATCAGTGACGGGGGGGAAGGCTACACCTTC
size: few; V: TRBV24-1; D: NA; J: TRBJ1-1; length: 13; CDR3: CATSDLGDAEAFF; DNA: TGTGCCACCAGTGATTTGGGAGACGCTGAAGCTTTCTTT
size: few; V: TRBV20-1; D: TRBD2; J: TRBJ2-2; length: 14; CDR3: CSARLAGVTGELFF; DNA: TGCAGTGCTAGACTAGCGGGGGTCACCGGGGAGCTGTTTTTT
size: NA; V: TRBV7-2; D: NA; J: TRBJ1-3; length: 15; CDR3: CASSLVVAGSDTIYF; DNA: TGTGCCAGCAGCTTAGTCGTAGCCGGGTCAGACACCATATATTTT
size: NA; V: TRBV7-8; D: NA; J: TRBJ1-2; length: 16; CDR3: CASSLSEVAAHSGYTF; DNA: TGTGCCAGCAGCTTAAGTGAAGTGGCTGCCCACAGTGGCTACACCTTC
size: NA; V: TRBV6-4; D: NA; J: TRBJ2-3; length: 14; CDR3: CASSESSHTDTQYF; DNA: TGTGCCAGCAGTGAATCGTCCCACACAGATACGCAGTATTTT
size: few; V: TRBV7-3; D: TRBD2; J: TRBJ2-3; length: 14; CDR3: CASSGSGSPDTQYF; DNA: TGTGCCAGCAGCGGTAGCGGGAGTCCAGATACGCAGTATTTT
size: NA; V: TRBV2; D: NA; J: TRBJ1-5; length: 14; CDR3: CASRSRTDNQPQHF; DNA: TGTGCCAGCAGATCTAGGACAGACAATCAGCCCCAGCATTTT
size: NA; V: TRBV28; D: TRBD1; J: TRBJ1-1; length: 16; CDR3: CASSLLDRAVNTEAFF; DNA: TGTGCCAGCAGTTTATTGGACAGGGCAGTGAACACTGAAGCTTTCTTT
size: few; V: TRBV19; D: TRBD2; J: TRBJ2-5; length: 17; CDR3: CASSPGSTSGPAETQYF; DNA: TGTGCCAGTAGTCCAGGATCGACTAGCGGCCCAGCAGAGACCCAGTACTTC
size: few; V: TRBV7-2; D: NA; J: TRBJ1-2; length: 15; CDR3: CASSPAGGSYYGYTF; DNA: TGTGCCAGCAGCCCAGCGGGGGGATCGTACTATGGCTACACCTTC
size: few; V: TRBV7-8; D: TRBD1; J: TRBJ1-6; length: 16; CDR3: CASSLGQPITGAPLHF; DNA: TGTGCCAGCAGCCTGGGACAGCCCATAACGGGGGCACCCCTCCACTTT
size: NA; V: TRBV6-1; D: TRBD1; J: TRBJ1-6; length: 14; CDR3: CASRKGQGNSPLHF; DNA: TGTGCCAGCAGAAAAGGACAGGGTAATTCACCCCTCCACTTT
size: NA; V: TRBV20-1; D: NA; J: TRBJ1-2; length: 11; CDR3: CSAKTGYGYTF; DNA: TGCAGTGCCAAGACAGGCTATGGCTACACCTTC
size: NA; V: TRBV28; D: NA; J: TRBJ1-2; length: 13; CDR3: CASSAGGDYGYTF; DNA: TGTGCCAGCAGTGCGGGTGGGGACTATGGCTACACCTTC
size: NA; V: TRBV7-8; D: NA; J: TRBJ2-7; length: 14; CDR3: CASSFSRSWGEQYF; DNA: TGTGCCAGCAGCTTCAGTAGGAGTTGGGGCGAGCAGTACTTC
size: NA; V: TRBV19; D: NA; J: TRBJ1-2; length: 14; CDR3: CASSKRQPVYGYTF; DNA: TGTGCCAGTAGTAAGAGACAGCCGGTCTATGGCTACACCTTC
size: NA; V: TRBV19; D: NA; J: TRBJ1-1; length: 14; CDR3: CASSAQGWNTEAFF; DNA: TGTGCCAGTAGTGCTCAAGGTTGGAACACTGAAGCTTTCTTT
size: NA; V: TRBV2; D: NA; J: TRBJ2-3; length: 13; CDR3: CASSGGRTDTQYF; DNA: TGTGCCAGCAGTGGTGGGCGGACAGATACGCAGTATTTT
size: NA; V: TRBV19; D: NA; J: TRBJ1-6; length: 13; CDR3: CASSSQSNSPLHF; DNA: TGTGCCAGTAGTTCGCAGAGTAATTCACCCCTCCACTTT
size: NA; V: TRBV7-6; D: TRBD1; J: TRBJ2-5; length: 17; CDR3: CASSSEAGTGERRTQYF; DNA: TGTGCCAGCAGCTCAGAAGCCGGGACAGGGGAAAGGCGGACCCAGTACTTC
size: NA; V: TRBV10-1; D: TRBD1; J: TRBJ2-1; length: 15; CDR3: CASSEGTGGGNEQFF; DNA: TGCGCCAGCAGCGAAGGGACAGGGGGCGGGAATGAGCAGTTCTTC
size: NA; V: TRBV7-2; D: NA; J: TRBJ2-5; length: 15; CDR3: CASSLMLGEQETQYF; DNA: TGTGCCAGCAGCTTAATGTTGGGGGAGCAAGAGACCCAGTACTTC
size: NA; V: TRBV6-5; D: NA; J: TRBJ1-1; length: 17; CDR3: CASSYSEQPLLHTEAFF; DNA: TGTGCCAGCAGTTACTCGGAACAGCCGTTACTGCACACTGAAGCTTTCTTT